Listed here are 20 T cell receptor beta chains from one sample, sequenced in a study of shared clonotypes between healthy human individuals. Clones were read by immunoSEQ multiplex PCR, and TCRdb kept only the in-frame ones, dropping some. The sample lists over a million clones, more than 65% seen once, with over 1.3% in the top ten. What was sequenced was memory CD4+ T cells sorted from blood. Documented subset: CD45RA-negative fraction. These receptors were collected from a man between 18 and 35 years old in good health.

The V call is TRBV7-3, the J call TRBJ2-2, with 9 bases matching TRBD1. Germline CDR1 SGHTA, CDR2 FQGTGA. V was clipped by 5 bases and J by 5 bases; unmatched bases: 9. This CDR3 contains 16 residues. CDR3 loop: CASSQFGTGRTGELFF. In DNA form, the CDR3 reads TGTGCCAGCAGCCAATTTGGGACAGGGAGAACCGGGGAGCTGTTTTTT.

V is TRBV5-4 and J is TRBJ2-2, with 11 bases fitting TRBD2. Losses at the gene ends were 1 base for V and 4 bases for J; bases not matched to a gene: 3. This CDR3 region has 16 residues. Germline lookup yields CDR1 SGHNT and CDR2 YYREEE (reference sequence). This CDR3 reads CASSLKLAGGTGELFF. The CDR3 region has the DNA TGTGCCAGCAGCTTGAAGCTAGCGGGGGGCACCGGGGAGCTGTTTTTT. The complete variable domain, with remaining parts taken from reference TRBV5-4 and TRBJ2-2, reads ETGVTQSPTHLIKTRGQQVTLRCSSQSGHNTVSWYQQALGQGPQFIFQYYREEENGRGNFPPRFSGLQFPNYSSELNVNALELDDSALYLCASSLKLAGGTGELFFGEGSRLTVL.

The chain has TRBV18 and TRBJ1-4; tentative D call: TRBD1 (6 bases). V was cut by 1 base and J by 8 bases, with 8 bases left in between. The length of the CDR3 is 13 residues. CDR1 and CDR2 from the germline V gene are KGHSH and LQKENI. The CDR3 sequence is CASSPQQGEKLFF. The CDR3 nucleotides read TGTGCCAGCTCACCACAACAGGGCGAAAAACTGTTTTTT. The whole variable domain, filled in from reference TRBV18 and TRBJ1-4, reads NAGVMQNPRHLVRRRGQEARLRCSPMKGHSHVYWYRQLPEEGLKFMVYLQKENIIDESGMPKERFSAEFPKEGPSILRIQQVVRGDSAAYFCASSPQQGEKLFFGSGTQLSVL.

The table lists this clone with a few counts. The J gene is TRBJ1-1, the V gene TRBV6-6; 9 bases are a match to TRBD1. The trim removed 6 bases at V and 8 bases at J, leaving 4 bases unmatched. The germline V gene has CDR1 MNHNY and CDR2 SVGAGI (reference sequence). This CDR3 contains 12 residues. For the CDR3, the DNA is TGTGCCAGCAGACCCGGACAGGGGGAAGCTTTCTTT. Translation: CASRPGQGEAFF.

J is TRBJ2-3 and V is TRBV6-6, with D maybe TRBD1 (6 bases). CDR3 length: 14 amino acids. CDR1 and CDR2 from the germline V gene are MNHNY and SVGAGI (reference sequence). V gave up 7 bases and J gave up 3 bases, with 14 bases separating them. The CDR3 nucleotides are TGTGCCAGCAATTATCCAGGGGAGACAGATACGCAGTATTTT. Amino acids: CASNYPGETDTQYF.

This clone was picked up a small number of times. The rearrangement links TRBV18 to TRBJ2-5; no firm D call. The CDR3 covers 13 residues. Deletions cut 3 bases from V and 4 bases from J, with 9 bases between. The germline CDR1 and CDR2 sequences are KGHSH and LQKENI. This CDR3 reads CASSPGYLETQYF. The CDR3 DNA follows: TGTGCCAGCTCACCCGGGTACTTAGAGACCCAGTACTTC. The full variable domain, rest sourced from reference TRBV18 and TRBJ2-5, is NAGVMQNPRHLVRRRGQEARLRCSPMKGHSHVYWYRQLPEEGLKFMVYLQKENIIDESGMPKERFSAEFPKEGPSILRIQQVVRGDSAAYFCASSPGYLETQYFGPGTRLLVL.

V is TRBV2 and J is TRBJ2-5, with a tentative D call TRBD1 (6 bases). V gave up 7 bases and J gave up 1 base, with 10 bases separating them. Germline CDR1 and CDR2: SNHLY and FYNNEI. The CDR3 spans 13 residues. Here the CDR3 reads CASIRGSQETQYF. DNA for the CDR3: TGTGCCAGCATCAGGGGCAGCCAAGAGACCCAGTACTTC.

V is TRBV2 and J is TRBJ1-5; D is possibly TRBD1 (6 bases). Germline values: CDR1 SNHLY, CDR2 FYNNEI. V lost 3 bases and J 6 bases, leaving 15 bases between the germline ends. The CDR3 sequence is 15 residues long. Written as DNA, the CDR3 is TGTGCCAGCAGTGATGCCCCCCAGGGGCGTCAGCCCCAGCATTTT. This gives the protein CASSDAPQGRQPQHF.

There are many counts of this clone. CDR3 bases: TGTGCCAGCGAGATGTGGGCCGGGGAGCTGTTTTTT. Translation gives CASEMWAGELFF. This chain uses TRBV6-1 with TRBJ2-2; D uncertain. The CDR3 consists of 12 residues. Trimming left V 8 bases short and J 6 bases short, with 10 bases between. The germline V gene encodes CDR1 MNHNS and CDR2 SASEGT.

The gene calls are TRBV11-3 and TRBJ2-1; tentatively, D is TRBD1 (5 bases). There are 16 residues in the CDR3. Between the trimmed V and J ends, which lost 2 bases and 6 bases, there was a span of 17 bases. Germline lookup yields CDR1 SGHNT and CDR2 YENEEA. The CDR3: CASSLTLRQGSNEQFF. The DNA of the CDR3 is TGTGCCAGCAGCTTAACTCTCCGGCAGGGCTCCAATGAGCAGTTCTTC. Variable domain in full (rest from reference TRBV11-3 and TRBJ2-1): EAGVVQSPRYKIIEKKQPVAFWCNPISGHNTLYWYLQNLGQGPELLIRYENEEAVDDSQLPKDRFSAERLKGVDSTLKIQPAELGDSAVYLCASSLTLRQGSNEQFFGPGTRLTVL.

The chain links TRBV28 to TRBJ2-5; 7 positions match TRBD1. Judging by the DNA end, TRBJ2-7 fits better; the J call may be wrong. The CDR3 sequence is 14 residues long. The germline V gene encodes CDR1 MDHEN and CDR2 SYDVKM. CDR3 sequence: CASGGQSPSHEQYF. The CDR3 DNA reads TGTGCCAGCGGGGGACAGTCCCCTTCCCACGAGCAGTACTTC.

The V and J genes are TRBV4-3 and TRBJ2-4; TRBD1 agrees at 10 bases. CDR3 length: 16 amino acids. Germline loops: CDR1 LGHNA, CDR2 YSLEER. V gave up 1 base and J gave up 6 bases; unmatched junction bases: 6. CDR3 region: CASSQADRGPVNIQYF. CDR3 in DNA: TGCGCCAGCAGCCAAGCCGACAGGGGGCCAGTAAACATTCAGTACTTC.

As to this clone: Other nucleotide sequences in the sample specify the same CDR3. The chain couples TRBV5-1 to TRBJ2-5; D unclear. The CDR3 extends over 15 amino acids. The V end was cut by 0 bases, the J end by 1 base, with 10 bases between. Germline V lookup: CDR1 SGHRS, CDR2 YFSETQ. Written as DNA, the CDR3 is TGCGCCAGCAGCTTGGAAGGTCAGAGCCAAGAGACCCAGTACTTC. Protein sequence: CASSLEGQSQETQYF.

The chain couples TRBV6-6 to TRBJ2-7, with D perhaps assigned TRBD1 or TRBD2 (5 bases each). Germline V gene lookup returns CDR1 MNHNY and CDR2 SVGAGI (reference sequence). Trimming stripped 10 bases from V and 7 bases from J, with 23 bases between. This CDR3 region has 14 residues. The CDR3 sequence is CATAHGARTGEQYF. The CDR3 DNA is TGTGCCACCGCCCACGGGGCCCGAACGGGGGAGCAGTACTTC.

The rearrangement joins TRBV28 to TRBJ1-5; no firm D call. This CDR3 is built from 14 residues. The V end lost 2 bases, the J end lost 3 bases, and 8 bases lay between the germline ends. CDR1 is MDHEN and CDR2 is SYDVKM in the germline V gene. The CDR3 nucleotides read TGTGCCAGCAGTTTAACTTCCGTCAATCAGCCCCAGCATTTT. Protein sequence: CASSLTSVNQPQHF.

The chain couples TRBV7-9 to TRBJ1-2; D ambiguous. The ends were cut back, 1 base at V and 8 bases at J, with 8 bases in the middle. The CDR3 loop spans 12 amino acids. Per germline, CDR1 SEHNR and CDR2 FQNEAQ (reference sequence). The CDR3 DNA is TGTGCCAGCAGCTTAGTCAGCCGGGGCTACACCTTC. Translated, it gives CASSLVSRGYTF.

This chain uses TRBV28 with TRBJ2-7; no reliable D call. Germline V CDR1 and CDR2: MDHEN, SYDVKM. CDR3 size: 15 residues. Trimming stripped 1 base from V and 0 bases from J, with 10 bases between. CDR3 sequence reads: CASSLSLTGSYEQYF. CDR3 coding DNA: TGTGCCAGCAGTTTATCGCTGACCGGCTCCTACGAGCAGTACTTC. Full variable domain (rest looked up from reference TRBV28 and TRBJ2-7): DVKVTQSSRYLVKRTGEKVFLECVQDMDHENMFWYRQDPGLGLRLIYFSYDVKMKEKGDIPEGYSVSREKKERFSLILESASTNQTSMYLCASSLSLTGSYEQYFGPGTRLTVT.

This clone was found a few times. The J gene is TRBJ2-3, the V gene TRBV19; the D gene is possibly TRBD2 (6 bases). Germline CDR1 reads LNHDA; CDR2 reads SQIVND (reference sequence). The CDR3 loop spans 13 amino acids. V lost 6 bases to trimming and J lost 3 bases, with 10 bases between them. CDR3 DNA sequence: TGTGCCAGTAGAGGGACTGCTACAGATACGCAGTATTTT. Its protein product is CASRGTATDTQYF.

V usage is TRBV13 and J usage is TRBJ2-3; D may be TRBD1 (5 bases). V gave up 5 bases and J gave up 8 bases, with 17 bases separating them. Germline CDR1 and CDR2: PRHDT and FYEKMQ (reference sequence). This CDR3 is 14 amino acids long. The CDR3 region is CASSRSRDLGTQYF. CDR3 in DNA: TGTGCCAGCAGCCGGTCCAGGGATCTCGGTACGCAGTATTTT. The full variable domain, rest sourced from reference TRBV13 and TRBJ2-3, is AAGVIQSPRHLIKEKRETATLKCYPIPRHDTVYWYQQGPGQDPQFLISFYEKMQSDKGSIPDRFSAQQFSDYHSELNMSSLELGDSALYFCASSRSRDLGTQYFGPGTRLTVL.

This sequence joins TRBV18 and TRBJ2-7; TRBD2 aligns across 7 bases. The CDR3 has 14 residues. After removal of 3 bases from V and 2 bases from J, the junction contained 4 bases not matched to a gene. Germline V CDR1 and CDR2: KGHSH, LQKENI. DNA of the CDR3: TGTGCCAGCTCACCGGGACTAACGCCCTACGAGCAGTACTTC. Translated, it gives CASSPGLTPYEQYF.